This T cell receptor (beta chain) was identified in a study of blood T cells in healthy people across ages (dated by TCRdb to about 2015). The study in broad terms: In model experiments, roughly one uniquely barcoded TCR beta cDNA molecule per two T cells was captured by template switching. To track age-related changes in TCR beta repertoire diversity, the study relied on deep sequencing normalized with unique cDNA molecular identifiers. To avoid experimental bias, donors of different ages were distributed randomly across sequencing lanes. The donors were split into four age groups: young (average about 15 years), middle-aged (around 40), aged (more than 60) and long-lived (over 80). Using the same blood draw, the study looked at two additional independent replicas of 1 million unique cDNA reads for two donors, one aged 18 to 30 and the other aged 80 or older. What the authors observed across the whole study: Because donor CMV infection status was unknown, age-related changes in expanded clonotypes were potentially confounded. Because profiling used bulk unsorted PBMCs, naive and antigen-experienced compartments could not be compared conclusively. The percentage of naive T cells measured by flow cytometry correlated strongly with observed TCR beta diversity. Total diversity estimates from one million sequenced T cells were considered lower bounds and underestimates. As age increased, observed TCR beta diversity per million T cells dropped in a roughly linear way, and a significant reduction was already evident by age about 40. Compared with the aged group, the long-lived group had more naive CD4+ T cells, fewer expanded clones and increased TCR diversity, a pattern suggesting age selection.

Receptor amplification or capture employed 5' RACE. A second PCR of roughly 6 to 11 cycles was run with a J-beta primer mix and a sample-barcoded 5' primer. Each TCR beta cDNA molecule received a unique molecular identifier from a template-switch 5' adaptor carrying 12 random nucleotides. Each sample yielded at least 2.5 million CDR3-containing paired-end reads. All of the RNA was converted into first-strand cDNA using the Mint cDNA synthesis kit, with a TRBC-specific oligonucleotide serving as the primer. Following uracil-DNA glycosylase treatment, all cDNA underwent a first 18-cycle PCR with the universal primers M1SS and BC2_uni_R. The authors' analysis ran thus. For normalization, 1 million high-quality reads, each with a distinct molecular identifier, were randomly selected from each sample. Reads sharing molecular identifiers were discarded rather than binned into consensus sequences. MiTCR, run with a Q25 quality threshold and the strictest error-elimination algorithm, handled CDR3 identification, clonotype clustering and error correction. A nonparametric unseen species model with Euler transformation was used to estimate a lower bound on total TCR beta diversity. In-frame beta chains were kept once TCRdb had trimmed the public reads at Q25 with fastp and called clones with MiXCR. Entries are consolidated by CDR3 protein sequence, retaining the most common genes and DNA. TCRdb assigned the V and J calls; the authors' analysis was not used. The sample data list around 1,800,000 distinct CDR3 sequences, and roughly 43% of these were observed just once. The top ten clonotypes cover roughly 23% of the sample.

Based on the germline V gene, the CDR1 and CDR2 sequences are ENHRY and SYGVKD. Deletion took 10 bases off V and 0 bases off J, with a span of 16 bases between the germline ends. From its cysteine to its phenylalanine, the CDR3 spans 15 amino acids. Only CDR3 DNA is held: 45 bases, read in frame from base 1. The roughly 39 donors, aged 6 to 90 years, were systemically healthy Caucasian individuals from Russia. Ten milliliters of peripheral blood were drawn from each donor into EDTA-treated Vacutainer tubes. Ficoll-Paque density-gradient centrifugation was used to isolate PBMCs, with at least 7 million obtained per sample. Trizol reagent was used to extract total RNA from the PBMCs, yielding at least 5 micrograms per sample. Naive CD45RAhigh/CD27high T cell percentages were measured by flow cytometry on a PBMC aliquot from every donor. Comments on this clonotype: What antigen it recognizes has not been identified. No quality values exist for individual bases; no much larger clone is one base distant.

The chain links TRBV10-3 with TRBJ2-1; a tentative D match to TRBD1 spans 6 bases. This clonotype was sampled from a human donor in good health. Sequencing was carried out using blood. The CDR3 protein: CATTNGQSSYNEQFF. The nucleotide sequence reads TGTGCCACCACTAACGGACAGAGCTCCTACAATGAGCAGTTCTTC.